This TCR beta chain was sequenced in a study of shared clonotypes between healthy human individuals. On the study more broadly: CD4 naive and memory got three plates each, CD8 naive two, CD8 memory one.

Deep level was the assay's run setting. Here immunoSEQ multiplex PCR was the method, and the copy in TCRdb shows in-frame clones only, minus some. The profile shows more than 2 million clones, 93% of them singletons. Germline-derived CDR1 and CDR2 are SQVTM and ANQGSEA. Germline trimming cut 5 bases from V and 5 bases from J; bases unmatched to any gene: 6. The CDR3 is made up of 12 amino acids. CD45RO-negative, CCR7-positively selected cells formed the naive CD8 fraction, excluding terminally differentiated effector memory CD45RA+ cells. Input material: naive CD8+ T cells from PBMCs. This chain links TRBV29-1 with TRBJ2-7; TRBD1 agrees at 7 bases. The receptor's source is a man between 18 and 29 years old in good health. Some clones in this sample may be carry-over from other donors' samples. The CDR3 coding sequence is TGCAGCGTTTTTGACAGGGTTAACGAGCAGTACTTC. Translation: CSVFDRVNEQYF.